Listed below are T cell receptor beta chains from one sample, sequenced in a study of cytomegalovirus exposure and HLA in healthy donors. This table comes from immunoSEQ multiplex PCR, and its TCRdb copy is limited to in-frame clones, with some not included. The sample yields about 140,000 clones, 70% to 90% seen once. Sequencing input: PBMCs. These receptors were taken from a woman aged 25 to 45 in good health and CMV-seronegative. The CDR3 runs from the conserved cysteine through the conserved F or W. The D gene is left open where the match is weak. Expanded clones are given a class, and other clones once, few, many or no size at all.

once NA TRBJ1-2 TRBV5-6 CASSLAGGEGYTF TGTGCCAGCAGCTTGGCAGGAGGGGAAGGCTACACCTTC
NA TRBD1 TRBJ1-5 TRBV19 CASRGLGGSEPQHF TGTGCCAGTAGGGGACTAGGGGGCTCTGAGCCCCAGCATTTT
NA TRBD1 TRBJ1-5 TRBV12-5 CASGSGQGWLQPQHF TGTGCTAGTGGTTCAGGACAGGGGTGGTTGCAGCCCCAGCATTTT
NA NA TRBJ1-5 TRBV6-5 CASSREPRNQPQHF TGTGCCAGCAGCCGGGAACCACGCAATCAGCCCCAGCATTTT
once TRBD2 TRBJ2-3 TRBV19 CASSRTSGGLSTDTQYF TGTGCCAGTAGCCGGACTAGCGGGGGGCTGAGCACAGATACGCAGTATTTT
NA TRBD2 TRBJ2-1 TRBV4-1 CASSQPPGLAGYHEQFF TGCGCCAGCAGCCAACCACCGGGACTAGCGGGGTACCATGAGCAGTTCTTC
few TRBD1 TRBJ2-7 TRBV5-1 CASSLKGTDDEQYF TGCGCCAGCAGCTTGAAAGGGACAGATGACGAGCAGTACTTC
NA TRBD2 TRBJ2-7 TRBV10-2 CASSDGRGAGNEQYF TGCGCCAGCAGTGACGGGCGGGGGGCCGGGAACGAGCAGTACTTC
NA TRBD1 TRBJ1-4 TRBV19 CASRADRDRDATNEKLFF TGTGCCAGTAGGGCCGACCGGGACAGGGATGCAACTAATGAAAAACTGTTTTTT
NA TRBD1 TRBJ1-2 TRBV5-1 CASSTRTGGDDYTF TGCGCCAGCAGCACTAGGACAGGGGGTGATGACTACACCTTC
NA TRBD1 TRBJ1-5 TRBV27 CASSTRTGGDNQPQHF TGTGCCAGCAGTACCCGGACAGGGGGCGACAATCAGCCCCAGCATTTT
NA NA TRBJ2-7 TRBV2 CASSPVYEQYF TGTGCCAGCAGCCCTGTCTACGAGCAGTACTTC
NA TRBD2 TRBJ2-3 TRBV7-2 CASSLGVSGGTDTQYF TGTGCCAGCAGCTTAGGGGTTAGCGGGGGCACAGATACGCAGTATTTT
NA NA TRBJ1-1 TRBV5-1 CASSLRQLNTEAFF TGCGCCAGCAGCTTACGACAGCTGAACACTGAAGCTTTCTTT
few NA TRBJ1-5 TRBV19 CASSASNQPQHF TGTGCCAGTAGTGCGTCCAATCAGCCCCAGCATTTT
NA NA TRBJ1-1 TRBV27 CASSLAGGNTEAFF TGTGCCAGCAGTCTTGCGGGCGGCAACACTGAAGCTTTCTTT
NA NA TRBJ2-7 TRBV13 CASSYGRGAQSFAEQYF TGTGCCAGCAGTTACGGCCGTGGGGCGCAATCTTTCGCCGAGCAGTACTTC
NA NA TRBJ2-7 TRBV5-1 CASSLGQLPYEQYF TGCGCCAGCAGCTTGGGACAGCTCCCTTACGAGCAGTACTTC
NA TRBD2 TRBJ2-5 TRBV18 CASSPRLARYQETQYF TGTGCCAGCTCACCCCGACTAGCGAGGTACCAAGAGACCCAGTACTTC
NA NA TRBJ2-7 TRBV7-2 CASSLGEGGTYEQYF TGTGCCAGCAGCTTAGGAGAGGGGGGGACATACGAGCAGTACTTC